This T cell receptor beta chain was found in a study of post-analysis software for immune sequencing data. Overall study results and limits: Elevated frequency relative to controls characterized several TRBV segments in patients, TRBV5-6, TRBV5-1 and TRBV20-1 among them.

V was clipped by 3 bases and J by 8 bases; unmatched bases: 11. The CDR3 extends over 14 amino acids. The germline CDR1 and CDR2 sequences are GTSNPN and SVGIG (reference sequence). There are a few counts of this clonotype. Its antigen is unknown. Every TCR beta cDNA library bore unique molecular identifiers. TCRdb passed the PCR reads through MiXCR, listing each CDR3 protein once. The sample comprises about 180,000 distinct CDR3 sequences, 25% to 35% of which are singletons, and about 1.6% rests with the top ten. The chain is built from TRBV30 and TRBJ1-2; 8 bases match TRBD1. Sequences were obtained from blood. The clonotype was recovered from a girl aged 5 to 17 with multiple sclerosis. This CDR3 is CAWSPQSTGEGYTF. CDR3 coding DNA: TGTGCCTGGAGCCCACAGTCGACAGGGGAAGGCTACACCTTC.